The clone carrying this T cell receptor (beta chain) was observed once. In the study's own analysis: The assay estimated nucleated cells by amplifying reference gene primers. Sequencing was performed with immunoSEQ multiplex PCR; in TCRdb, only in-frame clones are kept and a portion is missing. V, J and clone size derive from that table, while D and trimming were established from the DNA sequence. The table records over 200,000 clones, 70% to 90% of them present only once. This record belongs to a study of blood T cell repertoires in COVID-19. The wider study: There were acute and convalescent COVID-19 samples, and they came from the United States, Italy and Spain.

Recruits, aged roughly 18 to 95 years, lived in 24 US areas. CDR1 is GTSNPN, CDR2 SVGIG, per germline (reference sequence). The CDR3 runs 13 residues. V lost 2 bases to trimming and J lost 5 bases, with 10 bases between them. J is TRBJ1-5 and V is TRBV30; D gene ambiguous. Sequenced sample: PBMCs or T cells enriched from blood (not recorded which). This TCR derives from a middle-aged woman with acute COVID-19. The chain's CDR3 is CAWSRGKHQPQHF. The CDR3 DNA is TGTGCCTGGAGTCGGGGTAAACATCAGCCCCAGCATTTT.